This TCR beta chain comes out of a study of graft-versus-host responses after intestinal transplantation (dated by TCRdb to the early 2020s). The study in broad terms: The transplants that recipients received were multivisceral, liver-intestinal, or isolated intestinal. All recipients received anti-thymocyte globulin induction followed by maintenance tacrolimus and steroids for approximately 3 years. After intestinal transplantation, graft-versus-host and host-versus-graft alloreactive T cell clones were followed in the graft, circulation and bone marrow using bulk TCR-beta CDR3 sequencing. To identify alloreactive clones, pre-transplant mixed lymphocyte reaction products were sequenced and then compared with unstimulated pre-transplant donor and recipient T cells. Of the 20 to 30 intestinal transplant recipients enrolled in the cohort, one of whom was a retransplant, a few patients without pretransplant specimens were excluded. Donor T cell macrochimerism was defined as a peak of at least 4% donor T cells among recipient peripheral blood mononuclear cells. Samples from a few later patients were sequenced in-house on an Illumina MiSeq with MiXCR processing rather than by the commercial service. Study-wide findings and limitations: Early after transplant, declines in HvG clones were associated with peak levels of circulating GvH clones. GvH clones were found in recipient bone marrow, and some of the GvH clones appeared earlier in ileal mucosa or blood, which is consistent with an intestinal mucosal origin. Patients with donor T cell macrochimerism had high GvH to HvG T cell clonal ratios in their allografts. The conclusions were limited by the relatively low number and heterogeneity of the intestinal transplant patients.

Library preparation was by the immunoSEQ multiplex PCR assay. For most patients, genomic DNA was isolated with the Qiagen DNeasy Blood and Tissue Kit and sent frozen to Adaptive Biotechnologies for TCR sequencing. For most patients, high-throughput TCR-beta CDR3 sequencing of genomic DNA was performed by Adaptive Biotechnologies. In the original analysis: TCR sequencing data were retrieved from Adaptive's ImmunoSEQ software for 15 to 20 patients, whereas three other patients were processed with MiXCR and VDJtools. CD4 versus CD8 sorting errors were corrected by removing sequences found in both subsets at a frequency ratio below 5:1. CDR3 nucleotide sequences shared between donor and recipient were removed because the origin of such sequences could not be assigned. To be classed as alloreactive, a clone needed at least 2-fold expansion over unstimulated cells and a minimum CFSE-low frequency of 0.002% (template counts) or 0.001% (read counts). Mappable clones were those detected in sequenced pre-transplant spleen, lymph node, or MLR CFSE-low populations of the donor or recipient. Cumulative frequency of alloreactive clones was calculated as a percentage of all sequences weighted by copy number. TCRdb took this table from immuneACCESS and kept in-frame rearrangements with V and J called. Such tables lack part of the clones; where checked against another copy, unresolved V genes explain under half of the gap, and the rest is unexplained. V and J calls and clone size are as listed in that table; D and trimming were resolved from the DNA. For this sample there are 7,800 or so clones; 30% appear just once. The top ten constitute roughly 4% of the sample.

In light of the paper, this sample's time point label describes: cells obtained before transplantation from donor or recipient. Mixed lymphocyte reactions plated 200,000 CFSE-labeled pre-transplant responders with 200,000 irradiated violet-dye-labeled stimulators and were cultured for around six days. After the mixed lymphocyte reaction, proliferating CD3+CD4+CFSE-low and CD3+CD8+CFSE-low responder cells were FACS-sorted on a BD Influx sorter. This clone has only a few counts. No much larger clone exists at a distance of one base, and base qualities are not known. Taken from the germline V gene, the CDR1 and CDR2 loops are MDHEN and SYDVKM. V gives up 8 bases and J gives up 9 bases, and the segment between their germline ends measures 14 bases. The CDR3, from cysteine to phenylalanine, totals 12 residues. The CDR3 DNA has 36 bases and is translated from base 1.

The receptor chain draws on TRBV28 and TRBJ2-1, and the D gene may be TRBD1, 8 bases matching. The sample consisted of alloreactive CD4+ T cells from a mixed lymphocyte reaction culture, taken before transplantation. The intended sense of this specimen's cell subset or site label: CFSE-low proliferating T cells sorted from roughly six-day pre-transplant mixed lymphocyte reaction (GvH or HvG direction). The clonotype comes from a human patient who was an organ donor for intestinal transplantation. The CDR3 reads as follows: CASRQGRGEQFF. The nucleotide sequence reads TGTGCCAGCCGACAGGGGAGGGGTGAGCAGTTCTTC.